Given below is one T cell receptor beta chain in context. Its target is not known. This CDR3 has 13 amino acids. J lost 6 bases, V lost 5 bases, and 3 bases had no gene match. In germline, CDR1 is GTSNPN, CDR2 SVGIG (reference sequence). The sample is drawn from a study of T cell repertoires in ileal Crohn's disease. About the study: At surgery, around 36% of patients smoked, with median disease duration 7.9 years. Study-level results: Clonal expansions were more frequent in active smokers than non-smokers at surgery.

Produced via immunoSEQ multiplex PCR; TCRdb's table is partial and in-frame only. The sample lists over 25,000 clones, about 80% occurring once. This rearrangement joins TRBV30 to TRBJ1-6; the match to TRBD1 covers 8 bases. Material for sequencing was ileal tissue. This clonotype was obtained from an adult with Crohn's disease. The CDR3 region is CAWQGQVNSPLHF. CDR3 bases: TGTGCCTGGCAGGGACAGGTTAATTCACCCCTCCACTTT.